This TCR beta chain appears in the sequencing data of a study of cytomegalovirus exposure and HLA in healthy donors. Study outcomes and limitations: Sequence variants that were highly shared formed a cluster that was likely a sequencing artifact. A later analysis found common viral pathogens apparently linked to several of the most significant clusters.

This CDR3 spans 11 amino acids. In germline, CDR1 is LNHDA, CDR2 SQIVND (reference sequence). The V end was cut by 3 bases, the J end by 6 bases, with 5 bases between. Each donor was nominally healthy when sampled (though unrecorded immune exposures were likely). Concerning this clone: The antigen is not known.

Use of 60 Vbeta and 13 Jbeta primers characterized the PCR. Only in-frame clones appear in the TCRdb table, and some are missing; sequencing was by immunoSEQ multiplex PCR. The sample has 100,000 to 150,000 clones, over 60% seen once. The sequencing sample was made of PBMCs. The receptor comes from a human donor in good health. This rearrangement joins TRBV19 to TRBJ1-2; D is undetermined. Written as DNA, the CDR3 is TGTGCCAGTAGTATTAGAGATGGCTACACCTTC. Protein sequence: CASSIRDGYTF.